A selection of T cell receptor beta chains follows, all from one sample in a study of blood T cell repertoires in COVID-19. Measured with immunoSEQ multiplex PCR; TCRdb has only the in-frame clones, and not every one. The profile covers roughly 500,000 clones, with 70% to 90% appearing a single time and more than 3% taken by the ten largest. The sample was peripheral blood. These receptors all stem from a human donor in a cohort sampled during active COVID-19. CDR3s include the opening cysteine and the closing phenylalanine or tryptophan. D genes are given only for firm matches. The size entry is marked missing in some rows and otherwise reads once, few, many or a size class.

v_gene	d_gene	abundance	j_gene	CDR3nt	CDR3aa
TRBV5-1	TRBD2	.	TRBJ2-7	TGCGCCAGCAGCACCCTCGGGGGGGGGACCTACGAGCAGTACTTC	CASSTLGGGTYEQYF
TRBV19	TRBD1	once	TRBJ2-3	TGTGCCAGTACCCCGTACCGGACAGGCCCTAGCACAGATACGCAGTATTTT	CASTPYRTGPSTDTQYF
TRBV19	.	once	TRBJ1-1	TGTGCCAGTAGGACCCCACACAGATACACTGAAGCTTTCTTT	CASRTPHRYTEAFF
TRBV7-9	TRBD1	.	TRBJ1-2	TGTGCCAGCAGCTTAAGTACAGGGGCGAACTATGGCTACACCTTC	CASSLSTGANYGYTF
TRBV30	TRBD1	.	TRBJ2-3	TGTGCCTGGAGTGTAGTACAGGGGACGGATACGCAGTATTTT	CAWSVVQGTDTQYF
TRBV21-1	.	few	TRBJ2-5	TGTGCCAGCAGCTACAGGGGGCGATTCGAGACCCAGTACTTC	CASSYRGRFETQYF
TRBV7-2	.	.	TRBJ1-1	TGTGCCAGCAGACGGCCGGGGGGGCCGAACACTGAAGCTTTCTTT	CASRRPGGPNTEAFF
TRBV5-6	TRBD1	.	TRBJ2-7	TGTGCCAGCAGCTTCCCCCGGGACAGAAATGACGAGCAGTACTTC	CASSFPRDRNDEQYF
TRBV3-1/TRBV3-2	TRBD2	.	TRBJ2-5	TGTGCCAGCAGGCGTGGGGGGACTAGCGTGTGGGAGACCCAGTACTTC	CASRRGGTSVWETQYF
TRBV7-3	TRBD1	.	TRBJ1-1	TGTGCCAGCAGCTTAGGTTTACGGGACAGGGGAAACACTGAAGCTTTCTTT	CASSLGLRDRGNTEAFF
TRBV5-1	TRBD1	.	TRBJ2-3	TGCGCCAGCAGCCGGGACAGGGGTATCGCAGATACGCAGTATTTT	CASSRDRGIADTQYF
TRBV9	TRBD2	.	TRBJ2-7	TGTGCCAGCAGCGTAGAGCTAGCGGGAGGTGAGCAGTACTTC	CASSVELAGGEQYF
TRBV6-5	.	.	TRBJ2-1	TGTGCCAGCAGTTCCCTTAGGAGAAGTGAGCAGTTCTTC	CASSSLRRSEQFF
TRBV29-1	.	.	TRBJ2-3	TGCAGCGTTGTGGGGGACTGGGATACAGATACGCAGTATTTT	CSVVGDWDTDTQYF
TRBV5-1	.	.	TRBJ2-5	TGCGCCAGCATGGGGGGCCAAGAGACCCAGTACTTC	CASMGGQETQYF
TRBV7-2	.	.	TRBJ2-1	TGTGCCAGCAGCTTAAGGTCCGGGCAGGGTACCTACAATGAGCAGTTCTTC	CASSLRSGQGTYNEQFF
TRBV6-5	TRBD1	.	TRBJ1-5	TGTGCCAGCAGTTACTTCGACAGGGCTTTCAATCAGCCCCAGCATTTT	CASSYFDRAFNQPQHF
TRBV2	.	few	TRBJ1-6	TGTGCCAGCACCCAGGTTCTTTCCTCACCCCTCCACTTT	CASTQVLSSPLHF
TRBV29-1	TRBD2	.	TRBJ2-3	TGCAGCGTTGTGGGCGGGAGTGGCACAGATACGCAGTATTTT	CSVVGGSGTDTQYF
TRBV28	TRBD2	once	TRBJ2-7	TGTGCCAGCACTATGGGGGGACTAGCGGGAGGGTCGTCCTACGAGCAGTACTTC	CASTMGGLAGGSSYEQYF
TRBV6-2/TRBV6-3	.	.	TRBJ1-2	TGTGCCAGCAGTTACGGGGCCCCCAATGGCTACACCTTC	CASSYGAPNGYTF
TRBV30	TRBD2	.	TRBJ2-3	TGTGCCTGGAGTTCCCTAGCGGGACAAACAGATACGCAGTATTTT	CAWSSLAGQTDTQYF